This is a list of T cell receptor beta chains from one sample in a study of blood T cells in healthy people across ages. TCRdb ran MiXCR on the 5' RACE reads and lists one entry per CDR3 protein. Among more than 600,000 distinct CDR3 sequences listed, approximately 25% were seen once. The same data also contributed to another study, on T cells of mothers and their children.

Sequenced material: blood. The receptors come from a boy between 10 and 17 years old in good health. Both conserved end residues are part of each CDR3. The D gene is left open where the match is weak. The listing skips clone size in some rows; elsewhere it reads once, few, many or a size class.

J: TRBJ2-3
length: 13
D: NA
V: TRBV7-9
size: few
CDR3: CASSLQLEDTQYF
DNA: TGTGCCAGCAGCTTACAGTTAGAAGATACGCAGTATTTT

J: TRBJ1-4
length: 15
D: TRBD1
V: TRBV15
size: few
CDR3: CATSRDTGGREKLFF
DNA: TGTGCCACCAGCAGGGATACAGGGGGTCGTGAAAAACTGTTTTTT

J: TRBJ1-4
length: 15
D: NA
V: TRBV7-7
size: NA
CDR3: CASSPGSVGREKLFF
DNA: TGTGCTAGCAGCCCCGGTTCGGTCGGGAGAGAAAAACTGTTTTTT

J: TRBJ1-4
length: 16
D: NA
V: TRBV20-1
size: few
CDR3: CSASPRVGAEVEKLFF
DNA: TGCAGTGCTAGTCCAAGAGTAGGGGCAGAGGTTGAAAAACTGTTTTTT

J: TRBJ2-5
length: 19
D: NA
V: TRBV21-1
size: few
CDR3: CASKDQKEFVRFLGGTQYF
DNA: TGTGCCAGCAAGGACCAAAAAGAGTTCGTAAGGTTTCTGGGGGGGACCCAGTACTTC

J: TRBJ2-1
length: 16
D: NA
V: TRBV11-2
size: NA
CDR3: CASSPIRGRPYNEQFF
DNA: TGTGCCAGCAGCCCAATCCGGGGGCGCCCCTACAATGAGCAGTTCTTC

J: TRBJ2-5
length: 16
D: TRBD2
V: TRBV3-1
size: NA
CDR3: CASSQELAGGYATQYF
DNA: TGTGCCAGCAGCCAAGAGTTAGCGGGAGGGTACGCGACCCAGTACTTC

J: TRBJ1-1
length: 17
D: TRBD1
V: TRBV5-1
size: NA
CDR3: CASSPYPGGGMSTEAFF
DNA: TGCGCCAGCAGCCCTTATCCAGGGGGCGGGATGAGCACTGAAGCTTTCTTT

J: TRBJ2-7
length: 12
D: NA
V: TRBV12-3/TRBV12-4
size: few
CDR3: CASSTRAYEQCF
DNA: TGTGCCAGCAGTACCCGGGCATACGAGCAGTGCTTC

J: TRBJ2-7
length: 11
D: NA
V: TRBV29-1
size: NA
CDR3: CSVLASHEQYF
DNA: TGCAGCGTTTTGGCTAGCCACGAGCAGTACTTC

J: TRBJ1-1
length: 12
D: NA
V: TRBV25-1
size: NA
CDR3: CASSIGAAEAFF
DNA: TGTGCCAGCAGTATAGGGGCAGCTGAAGCTTTCTTT

J: TRBJ1-4
length: 16
D: NA
V: TRBV21-1
size: few
CDR3: CASSKGTGPSVKKLFF
DNA: TGTGCCAGCAGCAAAGGGACCGGGCCCTCTGTTAAAAAACTGTTTTTT

J: TRBJ1-2
length: 16
D: TRBD1
V: TRBV7-6
size: few
CDR3: CASSLPLTGSEDGYTF
DNA: TGTGCCAGCAGCCTCCCCTTGACAGGGTCGGAGGATGGCTACACCTTC

J: TRBJ2-7
length: 14
D: TRBD1
V: TRBV29-1
size: few
CDR3: CSVDYPGGTDEQYF
DNA: TGCAGCGTTGATTACCCAGGGGGCACTGACGAGCAGTACTTC

J: TRBJ2-1
length: 15
D: NA
V: TRBV20-1
size: few
CDR3: CSASWGSPPYNEQFF
DNA: TGCAGTGCTAGTTGGGGGAGCCCTCCGTACAATGAGCAGTTCTTC

J: TRBJ2-5
length: 13
D: NA
V: TRBV10-3
size: NA
CDR3: CAIRGTSFETQYF
DNA: TGTGCCATCAGAGGTACTAGTTTTGAGACCCAGTACTTC

J: TRBJ2-3
length: 16
D: TRBD2
V: TRBV12-3/TRBV12-4
size: once
CDR3: CASIIGASGGTDTQYF
DNA: TGTGCCAGCATCATCGGGGCTAGCGGGGGCACAGATACGCAGTATTTT

J: TRBJ2-2
length: 15
D: NA
V: TRBV5-1
size: few
CDR3: CASSLQGIDTGELFF
DNA: TGCGCCAGCAGCTTGCAGGGGATCGACACCGGGGAGCTGTTTTTT